This T cell receptor beta chain was found in a study of blood T cells in healthy people across ages. V lost 4 bases and J lost 2; bases outside the gene matches: 8. The CDR3 is 15 amino acids. Germline V lookup: CDR1 SQVTM, CDR2 ANQGSEA. With a J-beta primer mix and a sample-barcoded 5' primer, a second PCR ran about 6 to 11 cycles. TCRdb processed the 5' RACE reads anew with MiXCR; each CDR3 protein has one entry. The data hold about 900,000 distinct CDR3 sequences, with under 50% observed a single time. The specimen was blood. This receptor was identified in a man between 25 and 39 years old in good health. The rearrangement joins TRBV29-1 to TRBJ2-1; 7 nucleotides agree with TRBD1. CDR3 in DNA: TGCAGCGTTGCCGACAGGGATGGTCCCTACAATGAGCAGTTCTTC. This sequence encodes CSVADRDGPYNEQFF.